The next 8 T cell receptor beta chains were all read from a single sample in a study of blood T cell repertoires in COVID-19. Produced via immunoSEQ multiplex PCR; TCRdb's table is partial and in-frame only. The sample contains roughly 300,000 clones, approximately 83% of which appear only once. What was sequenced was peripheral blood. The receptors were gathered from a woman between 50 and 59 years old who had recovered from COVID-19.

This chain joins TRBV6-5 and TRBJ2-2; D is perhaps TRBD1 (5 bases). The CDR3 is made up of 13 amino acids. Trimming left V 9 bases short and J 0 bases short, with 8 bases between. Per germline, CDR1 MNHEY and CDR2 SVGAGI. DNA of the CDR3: TGTGCCAGGGCGGACACGAACACCGGGGAGCTGTTTTTT. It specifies CARADTNTGELFF.

The CDR3 spells CASASTRGYTF. DNA for the CDR3: TGTGCCAGCGCCTCCACACGTGGCTACACCTTC. This chain connects TRBV12-3 or TRBV12-4 to TRBJ1-2; no reliable D call. Trimming took off 8 bases at V and 7 bases at J, with 11 bases between the two ends. The CDR3 loop spans 11 amino acids.

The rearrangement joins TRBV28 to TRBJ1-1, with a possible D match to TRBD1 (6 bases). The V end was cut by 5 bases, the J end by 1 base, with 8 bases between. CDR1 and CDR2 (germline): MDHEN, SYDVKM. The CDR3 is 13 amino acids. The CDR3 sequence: CASSRTENTEAFF. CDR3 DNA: TGTGCCAGCAGTCGGACAGAGAACACTGAAGCTTTCTTT.

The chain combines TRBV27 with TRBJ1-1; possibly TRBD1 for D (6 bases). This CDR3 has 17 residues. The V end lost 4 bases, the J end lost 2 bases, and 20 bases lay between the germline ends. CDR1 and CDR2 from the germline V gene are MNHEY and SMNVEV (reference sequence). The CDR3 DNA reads TGTGCCAGCAGTTGGGGGCCGTTGGGGGCGGGTAACACTGAAGCTTTCTTT. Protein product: CASSWGPLGAGNTEAFF.

DNA of the CDR3: TGTGCCAGCCGACCTCCGGAGGTGGGAAACTATGGCTACACCTTC. This codes for CASRPPEVGNYGYTF. The chain joins TRBV6-5 to TRBJ1-2; the D is unclear. The CDR3 spans 15 residues. CDR1 MNHEY and CDR2 SVGAGI come from the germline V gene. V lost 8 bases and J 2 bases, leaving 18 bases between the germline ends.

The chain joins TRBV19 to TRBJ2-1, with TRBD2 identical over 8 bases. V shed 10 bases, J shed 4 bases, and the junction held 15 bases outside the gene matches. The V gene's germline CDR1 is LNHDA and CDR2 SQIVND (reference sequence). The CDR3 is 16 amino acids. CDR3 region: CANPHPPQRGYNEQFF. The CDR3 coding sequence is TGTGCCAACCCCCATCCCCCACAGCGGGGGTACAATGAGCAGTTCTTC.

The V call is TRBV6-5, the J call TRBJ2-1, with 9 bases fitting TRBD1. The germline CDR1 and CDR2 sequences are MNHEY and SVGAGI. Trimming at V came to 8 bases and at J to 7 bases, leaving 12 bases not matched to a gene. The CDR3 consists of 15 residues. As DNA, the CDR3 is TGTGCCAGCGGGGACCCCGGGACAGGGAGGAATGAGCAGTTCTTC. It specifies CASGDPGTGRNEQFF.

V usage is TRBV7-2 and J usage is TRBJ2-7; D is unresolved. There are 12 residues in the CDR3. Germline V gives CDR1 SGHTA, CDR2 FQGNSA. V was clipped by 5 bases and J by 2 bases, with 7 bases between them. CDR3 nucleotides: TGTGCCAGCAGCCCTGAGCCCTACGAGCAGTACTTC. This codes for CASSPEPYEQYF.